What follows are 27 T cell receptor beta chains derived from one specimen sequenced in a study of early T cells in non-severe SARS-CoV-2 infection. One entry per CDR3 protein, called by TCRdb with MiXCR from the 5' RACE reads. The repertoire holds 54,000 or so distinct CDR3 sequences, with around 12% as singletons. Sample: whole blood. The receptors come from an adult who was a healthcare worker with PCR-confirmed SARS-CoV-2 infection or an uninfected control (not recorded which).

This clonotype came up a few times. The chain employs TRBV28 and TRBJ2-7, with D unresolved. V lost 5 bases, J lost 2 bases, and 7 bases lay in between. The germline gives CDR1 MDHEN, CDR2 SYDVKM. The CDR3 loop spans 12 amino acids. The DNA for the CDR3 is TGTGCCAGCAGTCCCCCGACCTACGAGCAGTACTTC. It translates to CASSPPTYEQYF.

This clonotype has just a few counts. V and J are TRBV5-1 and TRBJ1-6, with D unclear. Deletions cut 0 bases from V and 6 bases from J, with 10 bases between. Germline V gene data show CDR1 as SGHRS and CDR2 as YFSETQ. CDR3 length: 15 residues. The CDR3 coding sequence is TGCGCCAGCAGCTTGGTAGGGCAGGCTAATTCACCCCTCCACTTT. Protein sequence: CASSLVGQANSPLHF.

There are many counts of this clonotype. CDR3 sequence (DNA): TGCGCCAGCAGCCCACGATTGGATGATTACTATGGCTACACCTTC. Translation gives CASSPRLDDYYGYTF. The chain couples TRBV5-1 to TRBJ1-2; D unclear. With 4 bases removed from V and 3 bases from J, the gap between germline ends came to 16 bases. Germline lookup yields CDR1 SGHRS and CDR2 YFSETQ. CDR3 length equals 15 residues. Looking up the rest from reference TRBV5-1 and TRBJ1-2 gives the full variable domain: KAGVTQTPRYLIKTRGQQVTLSCSPISGHRSVSWYQQTPGQGLQFLFEYFSETQRNKGNFPGRFSGRQFSNSRSEMNVSTLELGDSALYLCASSPRLDDYYGYTFGSGTRLTVV.

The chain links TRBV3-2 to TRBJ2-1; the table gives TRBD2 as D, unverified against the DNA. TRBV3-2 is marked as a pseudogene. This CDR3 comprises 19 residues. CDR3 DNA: TGTGCCAGCAGTACCGGGACTAGCGGGGGGGCTTTCGGCTACAATGAGCAGTTCTTC. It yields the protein CASSTGTSGGAFGYNEQFF.

Here the CDR3 DNA reads TGTGCCAGCAGTGTTGACAGGGCACCCCTCCACTTT. Its protein product is CASSVDRAPLHF. This chain links TRBV2 with TRBJ1-6; 7 bases agree with TRBD1. This CDR3 has 12 residues. CDR1 and CDR2 from the germline V gene are SNHLY and FYNNEI. V dropped 4 bases and J dropped 11; count of bases not matched to a gene: 2.

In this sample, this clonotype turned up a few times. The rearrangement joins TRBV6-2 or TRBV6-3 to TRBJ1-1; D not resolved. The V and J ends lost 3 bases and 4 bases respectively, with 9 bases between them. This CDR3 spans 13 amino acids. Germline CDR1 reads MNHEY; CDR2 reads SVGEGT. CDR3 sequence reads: CASSYLRGTEAFF. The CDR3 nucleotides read TGTGCCAGCAGTTATCTACGGGGCACTGAAGCTTTCTTT.

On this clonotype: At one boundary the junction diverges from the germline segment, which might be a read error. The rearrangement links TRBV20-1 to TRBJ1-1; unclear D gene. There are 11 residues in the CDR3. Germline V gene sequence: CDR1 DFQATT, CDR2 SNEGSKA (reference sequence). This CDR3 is CSARTHFGAPF. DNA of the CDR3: TGCAGTGCTCGAACCCATTTCGGAGCCCCGTTT.

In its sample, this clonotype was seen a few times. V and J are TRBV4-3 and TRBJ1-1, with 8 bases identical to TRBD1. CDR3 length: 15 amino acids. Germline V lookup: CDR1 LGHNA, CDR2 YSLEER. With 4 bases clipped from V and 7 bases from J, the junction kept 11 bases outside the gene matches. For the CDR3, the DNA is TGCGCCAGCAGCCGAACGGGACAGGTTTTTGGTGAAGCTTTCTTT. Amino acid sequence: CASSRTGQVFGEAFF.

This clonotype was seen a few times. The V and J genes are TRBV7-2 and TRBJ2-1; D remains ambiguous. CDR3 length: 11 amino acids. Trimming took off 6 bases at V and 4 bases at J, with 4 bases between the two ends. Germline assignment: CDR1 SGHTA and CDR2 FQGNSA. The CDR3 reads CASRQYNEQFF. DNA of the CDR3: TGTGCCAGCAGACAATACAATGAGCAGTTCTTC.

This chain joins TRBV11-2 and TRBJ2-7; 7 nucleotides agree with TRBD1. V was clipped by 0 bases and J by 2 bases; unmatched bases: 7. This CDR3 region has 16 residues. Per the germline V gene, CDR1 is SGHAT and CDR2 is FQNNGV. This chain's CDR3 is CASSLEPGQLPYEQYF. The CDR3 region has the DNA TGTGCCAGCAGCTTAGAGCCGGGACAGCTACCCTACGAGCAGTACTTC.

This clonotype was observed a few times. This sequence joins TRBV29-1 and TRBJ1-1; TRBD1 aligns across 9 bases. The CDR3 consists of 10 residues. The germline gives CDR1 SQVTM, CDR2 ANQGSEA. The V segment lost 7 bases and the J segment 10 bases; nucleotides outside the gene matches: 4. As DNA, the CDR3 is TGCAGCGGGGGACAGGGCGTAGCTTTCTTT. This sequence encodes CSGGQGVAFF.

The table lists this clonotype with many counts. This chain's CDR3 is CASSQVDSVNTGELFF. The CDR3 coding sequence is TGTGCCAGCAGCCAAGTTGATAGTGTCAACACCGGGGAGCTGTTTTTT. The chain couples TRBV3-1 to TRBJ2-2; D not resolved. This CDR3 contains 16 residues. The ends were cut back, 1 base at V and 2 bases at J, with 11 bases in the middle. CDR1 and CDR2 from the germline V gene are LGHDT and YNNKEL (reference sequence).

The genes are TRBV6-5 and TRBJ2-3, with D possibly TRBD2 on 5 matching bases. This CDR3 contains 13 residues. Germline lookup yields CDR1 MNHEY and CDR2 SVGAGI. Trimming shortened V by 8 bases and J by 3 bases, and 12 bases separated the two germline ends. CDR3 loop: CASRWIATDTQYF. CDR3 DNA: TGTGCCAGCCGTTGGATAGCGACAGATACGCAGTATTTT.

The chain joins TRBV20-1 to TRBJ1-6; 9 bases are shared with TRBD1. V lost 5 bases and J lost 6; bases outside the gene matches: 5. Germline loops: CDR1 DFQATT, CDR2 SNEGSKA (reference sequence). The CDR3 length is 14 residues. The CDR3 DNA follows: TGCAGTGCTCTCGGACAGGGGTTTAATTCACCCCTCCACTTT. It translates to CSALGQGFNSPLHF.

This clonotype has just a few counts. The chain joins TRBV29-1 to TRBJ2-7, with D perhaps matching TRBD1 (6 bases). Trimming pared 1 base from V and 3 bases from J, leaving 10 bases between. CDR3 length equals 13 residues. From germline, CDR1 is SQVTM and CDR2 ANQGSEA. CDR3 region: CSVEGGGSYEQYF. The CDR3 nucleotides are TGCAGCGTTGAAGGAGGGGGAAGCTACGAGCAGTACTTC.

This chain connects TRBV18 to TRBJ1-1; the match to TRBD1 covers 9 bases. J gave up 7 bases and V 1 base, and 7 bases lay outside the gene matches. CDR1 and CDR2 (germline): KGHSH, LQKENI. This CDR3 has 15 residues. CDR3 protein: CASSPLGQGSGEAFF. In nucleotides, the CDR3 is TGTGCCAGCTCACCACTGGGACAGGGTAGTGGTGAAGCTTTCTTT. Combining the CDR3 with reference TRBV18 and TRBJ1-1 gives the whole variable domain NAGVMQNPRHLVRRRGQEARLRCSPMKGHSHVYWYRQLPEEGLKFMVYLQKENIIDESGMPKERFSAEFPKEGPSILRIQQVVRGDSAAYFCASSPLGQGSGEAFFGQGTRLTVV.

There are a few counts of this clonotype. The CDR3 protein is CSVGVSMNTEAFF. CDR3 DNA: TGCAGCGTCGGAGTGTCTATGAACACTGAAGCTTTCTTT. The chain employs TRBV29-1 and TRBJ1-1; D unclear. This CDR3 contains 13 residues. Per the germline V gene, CDR1 is SQVTM and CDR2 is ANQGSEA. V shed 6 bases and J shed 0 bases, with 11 bases lying between them.

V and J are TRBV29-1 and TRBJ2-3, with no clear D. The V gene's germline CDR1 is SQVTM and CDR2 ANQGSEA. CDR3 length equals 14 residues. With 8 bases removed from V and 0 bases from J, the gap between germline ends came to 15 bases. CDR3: CSSVISPSTDTQYF. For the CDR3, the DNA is TGCAGCTCCGTGATCAGCCCTAGCACAGATACGCAGTATTTT.

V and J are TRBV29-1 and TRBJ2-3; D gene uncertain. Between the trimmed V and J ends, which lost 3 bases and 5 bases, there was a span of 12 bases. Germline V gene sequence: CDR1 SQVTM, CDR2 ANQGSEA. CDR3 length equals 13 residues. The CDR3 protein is CSVDDTSLDTQYF. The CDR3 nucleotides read TGCAGCGTTGATGACACCTCTTTAGATACGCAGTATTTT.

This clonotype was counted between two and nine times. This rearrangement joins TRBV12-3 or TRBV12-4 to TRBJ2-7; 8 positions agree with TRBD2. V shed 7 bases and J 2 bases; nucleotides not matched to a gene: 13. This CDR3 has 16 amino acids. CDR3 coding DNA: TGTGCCAGCACCTCGTGGCTGGCGGGAGGTGCCTACGAGCAGTACTTC. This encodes CASTSWLAGGAYEQYF.

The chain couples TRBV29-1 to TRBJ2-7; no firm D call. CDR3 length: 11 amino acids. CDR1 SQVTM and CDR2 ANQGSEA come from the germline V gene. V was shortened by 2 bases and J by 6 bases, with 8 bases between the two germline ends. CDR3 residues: CSVENVGEQYF. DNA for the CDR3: TGCAGCGTTGAAAATGTTGGCGAGCAGTACTTC.

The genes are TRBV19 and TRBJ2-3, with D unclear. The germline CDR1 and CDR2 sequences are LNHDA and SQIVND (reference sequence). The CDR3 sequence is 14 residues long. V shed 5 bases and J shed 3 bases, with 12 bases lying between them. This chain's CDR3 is CASSVGPLTDTQYF. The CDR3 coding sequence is TGTGCCAGTAGTGTAGGCCCCTTGACAGATACGCAGTATTTT.

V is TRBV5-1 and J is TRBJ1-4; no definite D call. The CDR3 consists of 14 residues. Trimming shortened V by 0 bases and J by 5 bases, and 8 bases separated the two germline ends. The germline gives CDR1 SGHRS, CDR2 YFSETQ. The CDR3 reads CASSLAGNNEKLFF. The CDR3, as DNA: TGCGCCAGCAGCTTGGCGGGGAACAATGAAAAACTGTTTTTT.

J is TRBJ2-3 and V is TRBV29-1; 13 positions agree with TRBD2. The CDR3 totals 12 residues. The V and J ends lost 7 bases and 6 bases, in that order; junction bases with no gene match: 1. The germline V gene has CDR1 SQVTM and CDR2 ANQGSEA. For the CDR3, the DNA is TGCAGCGAGGGACTAGCGGGGGATACGCAGTATTTT. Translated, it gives CSEGLAGDTQYF.

The CDR3, as DNA: TGTGCCAGCAGTTACCAGGGCACAGAGACCCAGTACTTC. Its protein product is CASSYQGTETQYF. This chain connects TRBV27 to TRBJ2-5, with D maybe TRBD1 (5 bases). The CDR3 has 13 amino acids. The V end lost 4 bases, the J end lost 4 bases, and 10 bases lay between the germline ends. The germline CDR1 and CDR2 sequences are MNHEY and SMNVEV (reference sequence).

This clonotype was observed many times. CDR3 loop: CASSPSGHEQYF. CDR3 sequence (DNA): TGTGCCAGCAGTCCTTCGGGCCACGAGCAGTACTTC. The chain couples TRBV12-3 or TRBV12-4 to TRBJ2-7; unclear D gene. The CDR3 covers 12 residues. Deletions cut 5 bases from V and 5 bases from J, with 10 bases between.

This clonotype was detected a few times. CDR3 nucleotide sequence: TGTGCCAGCAGTGGGCAGGGGGCCTTTTTTAGCTCCTACAATGAGCAGTTCTTC. It encodes CASSGQGAFFSSYNEQFF. The chain links TRBV6-6 to TRBJ2-1; 8 bases are shared with TRBD1. Germline CDR1 is MNHNY and CDR2 is SVGAGI (reference sequence). The V gene end was trimmed by 5 bases and the J gene end by 0 bases; junction bases not matched to a gene: 12. This CDR3 comprises 18 residues.